Only a few counts were recorded for the clone carrying this TCR beta chain. The CDR3 sequence is 16 residues long. Germline V gene data show CDR1 as SGHRS and CDR2 as YFSETQ. J was trimmed by 0 bases and V by 1 base; bases with no gene match: 6. The sample is drawn from a study of blood T cell repertoires in COVID-19. Looking at the study overall: Acute and convalescent COVID-19 samples came from the United States, Italy and Spain. T cells, B-cell-depleted T cells, or PBMCs provided the cDNA or gDNA that served as material.

Individuals drawn from about two dozen US areas were about 18 to 95 years old. Participants classified as exposed had met a COVID-19 case within 2 weeks before study entry. Method: immunoSEQ multiplex PCR; TCRdb's copy keeps in-frame clones and lacks some. Of some 180,000 clones listed, approximately 80% are singletons. Sequenced sample: PBMCs or T cells enriched from blood (not recorded which). The clonotype originates from a man between 60 and 70 years old who had been exposed to COVID-19. This chain links TRBV5-1 with TRBJ1-1; the match to TRBD1 covers 7 bases. CDR3: CASSLSGQPMNTEAFF. Here the CDR3 DNA reads TGCGCCAGCAGCTTGTCGGGACAGCCCATGAACACTGAAGCTTTCTTT.